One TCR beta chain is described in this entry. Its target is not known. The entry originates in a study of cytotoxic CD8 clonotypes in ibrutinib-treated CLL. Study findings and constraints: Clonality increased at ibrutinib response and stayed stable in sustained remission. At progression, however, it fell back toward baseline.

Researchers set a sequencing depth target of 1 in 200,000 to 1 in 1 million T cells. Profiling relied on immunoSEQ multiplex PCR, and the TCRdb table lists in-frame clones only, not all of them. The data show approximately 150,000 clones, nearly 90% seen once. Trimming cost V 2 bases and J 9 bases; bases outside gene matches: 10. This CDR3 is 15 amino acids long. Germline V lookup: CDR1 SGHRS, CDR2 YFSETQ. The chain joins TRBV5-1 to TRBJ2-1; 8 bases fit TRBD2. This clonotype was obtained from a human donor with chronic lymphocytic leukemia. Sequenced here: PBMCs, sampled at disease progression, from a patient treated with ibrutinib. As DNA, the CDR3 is TGCGCCAGCAGCTTTATACGGGAGGGCCGAGGTGAGCAGTTCTTC. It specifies CASSFIREGRGEQFF.